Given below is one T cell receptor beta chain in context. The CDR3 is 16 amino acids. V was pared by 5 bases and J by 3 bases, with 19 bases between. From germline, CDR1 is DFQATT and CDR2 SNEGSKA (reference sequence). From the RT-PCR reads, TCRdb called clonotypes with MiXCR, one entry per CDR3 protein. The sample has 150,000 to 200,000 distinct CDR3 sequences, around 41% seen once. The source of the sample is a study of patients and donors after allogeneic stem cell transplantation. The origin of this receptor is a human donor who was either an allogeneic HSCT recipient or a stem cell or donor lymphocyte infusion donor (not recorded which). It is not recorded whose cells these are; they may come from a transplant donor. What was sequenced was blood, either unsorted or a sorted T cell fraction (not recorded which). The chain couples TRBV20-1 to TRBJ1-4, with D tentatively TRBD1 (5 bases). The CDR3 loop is CSALLAGRGANEKLFF. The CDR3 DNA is TGCAGTGCTCTCTTGGCAGGACGAGGGGCTAATGAAAAACTGTTTTTT.